What follows describes a single TCR beta chain. The data were taken from a study of blood T cell repertoires in COVID-19. As for the study in general: The United States, Italy and Spain were the sources of the acute and convalescent COVID-19 samples.

Original processing methods: Cell counts per sample came from amplifying reference gene primers. Produced via immunoSEQ multiplex PCR; TCRdb's table is partial and in-frame only. The V and J calls and clone size were taken over from that table, and D and trimming were inferred from the DNA. The data show about 59,000 clones, roughly 88% seen once. This CDR3 spans 14 amino acids. V was cut by 3 bases and J by 3 bases, with 9 bases left in between. Germline CDR1 KGHSH, CDR2 LQKENI. Material for sequencing was peripheral blood. The TCR comes from an elderly woman with active COVID-19. The rearrangement joins TRBV18 to TRBJ2-1, with a possible D match to TRBD1 (7 bases). CDR3 amino acids: CASSPRDSYNEQFF. The CDR3 DNA is TGTGCCAGCTCACCGCGGGACAGCTACAATGAGCAGTTCTTC.